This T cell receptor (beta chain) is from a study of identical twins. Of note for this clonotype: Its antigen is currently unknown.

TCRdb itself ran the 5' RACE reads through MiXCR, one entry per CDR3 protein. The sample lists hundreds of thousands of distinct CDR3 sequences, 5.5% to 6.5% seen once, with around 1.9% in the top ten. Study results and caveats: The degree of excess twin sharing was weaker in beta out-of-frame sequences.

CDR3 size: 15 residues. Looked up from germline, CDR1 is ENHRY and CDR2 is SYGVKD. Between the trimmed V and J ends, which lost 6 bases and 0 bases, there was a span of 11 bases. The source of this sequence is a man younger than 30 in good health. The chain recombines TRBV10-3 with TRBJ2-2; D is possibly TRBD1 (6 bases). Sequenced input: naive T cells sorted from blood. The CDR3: CAIRNGQTNTGELFF. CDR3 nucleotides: TGTGCCATCAGAAATGGACAGACGAACACCGGGGAGCTGTTTTTT.